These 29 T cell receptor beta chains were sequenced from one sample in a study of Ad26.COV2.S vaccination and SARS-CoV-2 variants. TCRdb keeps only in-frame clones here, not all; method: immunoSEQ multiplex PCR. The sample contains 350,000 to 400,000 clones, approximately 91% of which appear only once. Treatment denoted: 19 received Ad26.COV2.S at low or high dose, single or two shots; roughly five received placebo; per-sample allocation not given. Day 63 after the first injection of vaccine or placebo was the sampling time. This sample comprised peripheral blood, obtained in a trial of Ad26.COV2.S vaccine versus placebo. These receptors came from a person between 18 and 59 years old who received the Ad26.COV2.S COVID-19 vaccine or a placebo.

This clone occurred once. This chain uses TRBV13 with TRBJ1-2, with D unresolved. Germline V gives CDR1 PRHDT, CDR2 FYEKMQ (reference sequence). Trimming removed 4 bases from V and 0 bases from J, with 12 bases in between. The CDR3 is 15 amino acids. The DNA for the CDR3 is TGTGCCAGCAGCTCAGACGAAGTAACTAACTATGGCTACACCTTC. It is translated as CASSSDEVTNYGYTF.

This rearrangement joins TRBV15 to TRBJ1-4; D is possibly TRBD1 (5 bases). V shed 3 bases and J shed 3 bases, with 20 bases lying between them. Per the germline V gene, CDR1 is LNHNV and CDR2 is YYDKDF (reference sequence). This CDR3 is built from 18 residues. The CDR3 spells CATSSNIGADSANEKLFF. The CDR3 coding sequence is TGTGCCACCAGCAGTAATATCGGGGCGGATTCGGCTAATGAAAAACTGTTTTTT.

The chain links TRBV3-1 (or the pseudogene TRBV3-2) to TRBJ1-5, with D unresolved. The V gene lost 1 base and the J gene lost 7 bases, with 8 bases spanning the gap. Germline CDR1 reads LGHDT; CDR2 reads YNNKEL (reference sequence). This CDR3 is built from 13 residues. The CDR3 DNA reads TGTGCCAGCAGCCAAGGTGTAAGCCAGCCCCAGCATTTT. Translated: CASSQGVSQPQHF.

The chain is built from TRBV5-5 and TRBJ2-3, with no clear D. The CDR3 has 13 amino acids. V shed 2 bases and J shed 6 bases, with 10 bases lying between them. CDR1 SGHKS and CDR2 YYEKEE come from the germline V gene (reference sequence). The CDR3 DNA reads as TGTGCCAGCAGCTTACAAGGGTTGGATACGCAGTATTTT. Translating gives CASSLQGLDTQYF. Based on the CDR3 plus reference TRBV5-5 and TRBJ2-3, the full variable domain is DAGVTQSPTHLIKTRGQQVTLRCSPISGHKSVSWYQQVLGQGPQFIFQYYEKEERGRGNFPDRFSARQFPNYSSELNVNALLLGDSALYLCASSLQGLDTQYFGPGTRLTVL.

CDR3 coding DNA: TGTGCCAGTAGTATATCGTCCCGCACCGGGGAGCTGTTTTTT. It specifies CASSISSRTGELFF. V is TRBV19 and J is TRBJ2-2, with no clear D. From germline, CDR1 is LNHDA and CDR2 SQIVND (reference sequence). The CDR3 extends over 14 amino acids. Trimming cost V 2 bases and J 4 bases, with 8 bases left between them.

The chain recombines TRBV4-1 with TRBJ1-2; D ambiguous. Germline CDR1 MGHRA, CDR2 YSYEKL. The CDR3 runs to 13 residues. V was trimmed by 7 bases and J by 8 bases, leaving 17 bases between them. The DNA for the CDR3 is TGCGCCAGCACCGATCCCAAGACCAGCGGCTACACCTTC. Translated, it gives CASTDPKTSGYTF.

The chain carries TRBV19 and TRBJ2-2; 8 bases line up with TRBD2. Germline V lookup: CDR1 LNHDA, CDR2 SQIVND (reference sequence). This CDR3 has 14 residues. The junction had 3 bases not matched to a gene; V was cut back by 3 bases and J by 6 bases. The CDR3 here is CASSISGGAGELFF. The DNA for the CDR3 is TGTGCCAGTAGTATCTCGGGGGGGGCCGGGGAGCTGTTTTTT.

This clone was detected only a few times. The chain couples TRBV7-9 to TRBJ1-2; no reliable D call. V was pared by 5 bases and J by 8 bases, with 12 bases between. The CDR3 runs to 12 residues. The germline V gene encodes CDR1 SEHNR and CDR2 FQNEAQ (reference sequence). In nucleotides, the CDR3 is TGTGCCAGCAGCCAAGAGGGTAGCGGCTACACCTTC. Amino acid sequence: CASSQEGSGYTF.

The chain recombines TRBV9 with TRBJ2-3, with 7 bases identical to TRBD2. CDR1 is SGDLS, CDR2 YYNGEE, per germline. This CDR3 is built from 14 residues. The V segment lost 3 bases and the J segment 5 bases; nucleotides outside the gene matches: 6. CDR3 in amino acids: CASSEGGDEDTQYF. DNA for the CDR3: TGTGCCAGCAGCGAGGGAGGGGATGAAGATACGCAGTATTTT.

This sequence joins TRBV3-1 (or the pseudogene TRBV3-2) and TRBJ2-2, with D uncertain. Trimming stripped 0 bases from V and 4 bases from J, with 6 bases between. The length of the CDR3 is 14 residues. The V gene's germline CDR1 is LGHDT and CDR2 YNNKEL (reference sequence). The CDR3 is CASSQDPLTGELFF. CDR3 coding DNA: TGTGCCAGCAGCCAAGATCCCCTCACCGGGGAGCTGTTTTTT.

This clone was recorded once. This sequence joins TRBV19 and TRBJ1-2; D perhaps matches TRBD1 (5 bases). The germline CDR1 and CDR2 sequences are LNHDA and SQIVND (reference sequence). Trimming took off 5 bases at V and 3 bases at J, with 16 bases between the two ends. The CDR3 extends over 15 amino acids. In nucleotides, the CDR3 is TGTGCCAGTAGTCCTTCAGGGAGCCACTACTATGGCTACACCTTC. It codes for CASSPSGSHYYGYTF. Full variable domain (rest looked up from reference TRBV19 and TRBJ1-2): DGGITQSPKYLFRKEGQNVTLSCEQNLNHDAMYWYRQDPGQGLRLIYYSQIVNDFQKGDIAEGYSVSREKKESFPLTVTSAQKNPTAFYLCASSPSGSHYYGYTFGSGTRLTVV.

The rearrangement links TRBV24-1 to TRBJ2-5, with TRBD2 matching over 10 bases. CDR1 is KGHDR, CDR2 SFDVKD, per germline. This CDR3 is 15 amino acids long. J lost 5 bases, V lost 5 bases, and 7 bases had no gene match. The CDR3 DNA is TGTGCCACCAGTGCGAGCGGGGGGGCTAGGGAGACCCAGTACTTC. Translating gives CATSASGGARETQYF.

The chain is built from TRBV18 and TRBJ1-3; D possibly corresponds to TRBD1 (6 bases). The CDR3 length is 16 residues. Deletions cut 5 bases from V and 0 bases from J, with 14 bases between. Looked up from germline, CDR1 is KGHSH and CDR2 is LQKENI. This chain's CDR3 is CASSYDRTFSGNTIYF. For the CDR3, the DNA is TGTGCCAGCTCATACGACAGGACCTTCTCTGGAAACACCATATATTTT. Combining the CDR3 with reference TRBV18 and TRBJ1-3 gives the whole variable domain NAGVMQNPRHLVRRRGQEARLRCSPMKGHSHVYWYRQLPEEGLKFMVYLQKENIIDESGMPKERFSAEFPKEGPSILRIQQVVRGDSAAYFCASSYDRTFSGNTIYFGEGSWLTVV.

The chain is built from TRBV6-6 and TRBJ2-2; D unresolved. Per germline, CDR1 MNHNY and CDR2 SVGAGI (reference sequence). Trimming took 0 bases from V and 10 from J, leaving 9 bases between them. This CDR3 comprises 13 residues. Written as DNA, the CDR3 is TGTGCCAGCAGTTACTCACTGGGCGTGGAGCTGTTTTTT. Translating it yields CASSYSLGVELFF.

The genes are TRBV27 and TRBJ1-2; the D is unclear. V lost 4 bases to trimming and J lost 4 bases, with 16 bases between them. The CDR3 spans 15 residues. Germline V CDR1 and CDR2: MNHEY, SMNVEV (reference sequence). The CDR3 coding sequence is TGTGCCAGCAGTTCCCCTCTTCGAGGGTTCTATGGCTACACCTTC. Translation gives CASSSPLRGFYGYTF.

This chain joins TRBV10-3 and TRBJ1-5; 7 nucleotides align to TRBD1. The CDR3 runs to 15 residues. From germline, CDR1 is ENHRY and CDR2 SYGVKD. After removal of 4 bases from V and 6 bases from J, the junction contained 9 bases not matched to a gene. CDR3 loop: CAISAGQVMSQPQHF. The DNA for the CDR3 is TGTGCCATCAGTGCCGGACAGGTTATGAGTCAGCCCCAGCATTTT.

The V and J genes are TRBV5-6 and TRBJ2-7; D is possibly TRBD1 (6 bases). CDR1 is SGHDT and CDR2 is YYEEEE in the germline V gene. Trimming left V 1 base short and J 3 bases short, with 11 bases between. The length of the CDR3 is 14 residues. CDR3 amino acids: CASSLTNRDYEQYF. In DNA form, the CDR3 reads TGTGCCAGCAGCTTGACTAACAGGGACTACGAGCAGTACTTC.

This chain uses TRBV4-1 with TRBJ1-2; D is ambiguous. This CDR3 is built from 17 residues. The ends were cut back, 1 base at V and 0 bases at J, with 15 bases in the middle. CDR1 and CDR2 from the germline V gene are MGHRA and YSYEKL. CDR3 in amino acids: CASSQGPASITNYGYTF. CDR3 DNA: TGCGCCAGCAGCCAAGGTCCAGCATCAATTACTAACTATGGCTACACCTTC.

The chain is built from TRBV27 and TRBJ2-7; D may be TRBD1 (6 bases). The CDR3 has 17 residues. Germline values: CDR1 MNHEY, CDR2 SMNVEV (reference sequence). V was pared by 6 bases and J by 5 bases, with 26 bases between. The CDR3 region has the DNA TGTGCCAGCAGGCCCCACCTATCGACAGGTATTGCAAACGAGCAGTACTTC. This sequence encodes CASRPHLSTGIANEQYF.

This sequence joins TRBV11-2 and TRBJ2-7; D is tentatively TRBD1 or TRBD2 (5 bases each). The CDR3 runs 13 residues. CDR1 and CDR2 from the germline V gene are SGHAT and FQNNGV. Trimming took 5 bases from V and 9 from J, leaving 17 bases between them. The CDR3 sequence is CASSTGARALQYF. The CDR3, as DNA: TGTGCCAGCAGCACCGGGGCCCGGGCCTTGCAGTACTTC.

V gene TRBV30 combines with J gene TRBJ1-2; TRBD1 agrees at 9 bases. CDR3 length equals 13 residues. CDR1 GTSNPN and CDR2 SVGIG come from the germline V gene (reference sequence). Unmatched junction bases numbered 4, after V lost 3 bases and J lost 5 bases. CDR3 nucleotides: TGTGCCTGGAGCGGGGACAGGGTTTATGGCTACACCTTC. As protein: CAWSGDRVYGYTF. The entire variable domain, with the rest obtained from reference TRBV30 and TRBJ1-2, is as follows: SQTIHQWPATLVQPVGSPLSLECTVEGTSNPNLYWYRQAAGRGLQLLFYSVGIGQISSEVPQNLSASRPQDRQFILSSKKLLLSDSGFYLCAWSGDRVYGYTFGSGTRLTVV.

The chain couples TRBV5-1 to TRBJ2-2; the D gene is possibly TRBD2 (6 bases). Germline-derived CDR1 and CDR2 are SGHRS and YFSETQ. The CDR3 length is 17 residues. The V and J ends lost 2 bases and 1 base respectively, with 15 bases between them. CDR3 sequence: CASSLREAGRNTGELFF. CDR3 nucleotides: TGCGCCAGCAGCTTAAGGGAGGCAGGGCGGAACACCGGGGAGCTGTTTTTT.

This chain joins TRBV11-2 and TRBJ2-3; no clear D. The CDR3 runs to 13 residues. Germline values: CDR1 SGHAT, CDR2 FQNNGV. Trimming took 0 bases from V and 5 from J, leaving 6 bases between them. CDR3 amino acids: CASSLDREDTQYF. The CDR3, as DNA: TGTGCCAGCAGCTTAGATCGTGAAGATACGCAGTATTTT. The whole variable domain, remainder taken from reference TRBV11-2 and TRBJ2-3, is EAGVAQSPRYKIIEKRQSVAFWCNPISGHATLYWYQQILGQGPKLLIQFQNNGVVDDSQLPKDRFSAERLKGVDSTLKIQPAKLEDSAVYLCASSLDREDTQYFGPGTRLTVL.

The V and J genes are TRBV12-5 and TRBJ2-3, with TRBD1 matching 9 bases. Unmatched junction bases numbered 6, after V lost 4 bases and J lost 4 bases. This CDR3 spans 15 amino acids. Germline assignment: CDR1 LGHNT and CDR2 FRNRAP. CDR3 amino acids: CASGSPGQGADTQYF. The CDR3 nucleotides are TGTGCTAGTGGTTCTCCGGGACAGGGTGCAGATACGCAGTATTTT.

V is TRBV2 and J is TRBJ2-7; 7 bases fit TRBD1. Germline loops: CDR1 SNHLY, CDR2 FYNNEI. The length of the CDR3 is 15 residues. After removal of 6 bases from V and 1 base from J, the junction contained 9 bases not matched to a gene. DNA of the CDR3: TGTGCCAGCAGCTATCGACAGGGTATTTCCTACGAGCAGTACTTC. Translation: CASSYRQGISYEQYF.

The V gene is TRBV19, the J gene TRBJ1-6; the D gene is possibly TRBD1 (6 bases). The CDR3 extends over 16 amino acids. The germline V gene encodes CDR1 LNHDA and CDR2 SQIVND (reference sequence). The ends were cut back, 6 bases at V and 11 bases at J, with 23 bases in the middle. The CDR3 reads CASSIPQGPPGAPLHF. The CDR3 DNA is TGTGCCAGTAGCATCCCACAGGGACCGCCTGGGGCACCCCTCCACTTT. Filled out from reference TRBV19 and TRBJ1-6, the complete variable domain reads DGGITQSPKYLFRKEGQNVTLSCEQNLNHDAMYWYRQDPGQGLRLIYYSQIVNDFQKGDIAEGYSVSREKKESFPLTVTSAQKNPTAFYLCASSIPQGPPGAPLHFGNGTRLTVT.

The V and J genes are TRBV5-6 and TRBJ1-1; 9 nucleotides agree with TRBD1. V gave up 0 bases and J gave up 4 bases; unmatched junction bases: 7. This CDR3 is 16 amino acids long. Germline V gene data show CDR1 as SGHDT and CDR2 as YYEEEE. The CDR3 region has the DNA TGTGCCAGCAGCTTGGAGGGACAGGGTATTTCCACTGAAGCTTTCTTT. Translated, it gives CASSLEGQGISTEAFF.

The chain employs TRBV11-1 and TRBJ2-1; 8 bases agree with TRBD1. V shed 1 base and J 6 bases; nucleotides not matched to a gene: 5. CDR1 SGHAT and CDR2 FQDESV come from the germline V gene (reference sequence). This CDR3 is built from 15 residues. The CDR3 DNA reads TGTGCCAGCAGCTTAGTTTATACAGGGGGCAATGAGCAGTTCTTC. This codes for CASSLVYTGGNEQFF.

CDR3 loop: CASSQGYGGTQYF. The CDR3 coding sequence is TGTGCCAGCAGCCAAGGGTACGGGGGGACCCAGTACTTC. The chain recombines TRBV14 with TRBJ2-5; D is perhaps TRBD2 (6 bases). CDR1 is SGHDN, CDR2 FVKESK, per germline. CDR3 length: 13 amino acids. V was pared by 1 base and J by 7 bases, with 10 bases between. The full variable domain, rest sourced from reference TRBV14 and TRBJ2-5, is EAGVTQFPSHSVIEKGQTVTLRCDPISGHDNLYWYRRVMGKEIKFLLHFVKESKQDESGMPNNRFLAERTGGTYSTLKVQPAELEDSGVYFCASSQGYGGTQYFGPGTRLLVL.